These 23 T cell receptor beta chains share one sample of origin, sequenced in a study of graft-versus-host responses after intestinal transplantation. Repertoires were generated with immunoSEQ multiplex PCR, while TCRdb's copy carries only in-frame clones and drops some. The sample holds 70,000 to 75,000 clones, more than 80% seen once. Their target antigens are unknown. The sample in question was unstimulated CD8+ T cells sorted from spleen or lymph node cells, obtained before intestinal transplant. These receptors originate from a human donor who received an intestinal transplant.

CDR3 loop: CASSQGQPLHSNQPQHF. CDR3 coding DNA: TGTGCCAGCAGCCAAGGACAGCCCCTACATAGCAATCAGCCCCAGCATTTT. The chain recombines TRBV27 with TRBJ1-5, with D possibly being TRBD1 (6 bases). Looked up from germline, CDR1 is MNHEY and CDR2 is SMNVEV (reference sequence). The CDR3 is 17 amino acids. V was cut by 6 bases and J by 0 bases, with 18 bases left in between.

The chain employs TRBV28 and TRBJ1-1, with a tentative D call TRBD1 (6 bases). The CDR3 covers 13 residues. V dropped 6 bases and J dropped 1 base, with 9 bases sitting between them. Germline assignment: CDR1 MDHEN and CDR2 SYDVKM. CDR3 protein: CASRGGTNTEAFF. The CDR3 DNA sequence: TGTGCCAGCAGAGGGGGAACGAACACTGAAGCTTTCTTT.

The V gene is TRBV2, the J gene TRBJ2-1; TRBD1 matches 9 bases. The V gene end was trimmed by 8 bases and the J gene end by 5 bases; junction bases not matched to a gene: 13. The CDR3 length is 16 residues. Germline lookup yields CDR1 SNHLY and CDR2 FYNNEI. The CDR3 loop reads CASLARGQGFHNEQFF. The CDR3 bases are TGTGCCAGCTTAGCGAGGGGACAGGGTTTCCACAATGAGCAGTTCTTC.

The DNA for the CDR3 is TGTGCCAGCAGCAAAAGCATCCGGGACAAGGAAATGGGGAACACTGAAGCTTTCTTT. Translation: CASSKSIRDKEMGNTEAFF. The chain links TRBV21-1 to TRBJ1-1; the table's D call TRBD1 went unverified against the DNA. TRBV21-1 is recorded as a pseudogene. CDR3 length: 19 residues.

This clone is a singleton in its sample. V usage is TRBV5-1 and J usage is TRBJ2-7; D might be TRBD2 (7 bases). V shed 0 bases and J shed 7 bases, with 17 bases lying between them. The germline V gene encodes CDR1 SGHRS and CDR2 YFSETQ. CDR3 length: 15 residues. The DNA of the CDR3 is TGCGCCAGCAGCTTGGAGGGACGGGGGGCTGATGAGCAGTACTTC. It specifies CASSLEGRGADEQYF.

This clone occurred a few times. This rearrangement joins TRBV28 to TRBJ1-4, with a tentative D call TRBD1 (6 bases). Germline V gene lookup returns CDR1 MDHEN and CDR2 SYDVKM. The CDR3 covers 13 residues. The V end was cut by 8 bases, the J end by 5 bases, with 12 bases between. CDR3 in DNA: TGTGCCAGCTCTCGGGACACCAATGAAAAACTGTTTTTT. It yields the protein CASSRDTNEKLFF.

V usage is TRBV28 and J usage is TRBJ2-2; the match to TRBD1 covers 9 bases. The CDR3 contains 14 residues. Germline values: CDR1 MDHEN, CDR2 SYDVKM. V trimming: 5 bases; J trimming: 7 bases; junction bases outside the gene matches: 5. The CDR3 loop is CASSHRTGDGELFF. Written as DNA, the CDR3 is TGTGCCAGCAGTCACAGGACAGGGGACGGGGAGCTGTTTTTT. Full variable domain (outside the CDR3, taken from reference TRBV28 and TRBJ2-2): DVKVTQSSRYLVKRTGEKVFLECVQDMDHENMFWYRQDPGLGLRLIYFSYDVKMKEKGDIPEGYSVSREKKERFSLILESASTNQTSMYLCASSHRTGDGELFFGEGSRLTVL.

The gene calls are TRBV6-1 and TRBJ1-1; a possible D gene is TRBD1 (6 bases). Trimming left V 3 bases short and J 3 bases short, with 11 bases between. The CDR3 extends over 14 amino acids. In germline, CDR1 is MNHNS, CDR2 SASEGT. CDR3 nucleotides: TGTGCCAGCAGTGACGACAGGTCCTACACTGAAGCTTTCTTT. Amino acid sequence: CASSDDRSYTEAFF.

V gene TRBV28 combines with J gene TRBJ2-7; 11 nucleotides line up with TRBD1. In germline, CDR1 is MDHEN, CDR2 SYDVKM. The CDR3 consists of 18 residues. Unmatched junction bases numbered 10, after V lost 0 bases and J lost 3 bases. CDR3 DNA sequence: TGTGCCAGCAGTTTATGTCTCCGGGACAGGGGGGACTTCTACGAGCAGTACTTC. Translation: CASSLCLRDRGDFYEQYF.

This chain connects TRBV1 to TRBJ2-7; the D call TRBD2 from the table was never checked on the DNA. TRBV1 is an annotated pseudogene. This CDR3 region has 17 residues. The chain's CDR3 is CTSSQDSAVAGAYEQYF. As DNA, the CDR3 is TGCACCAGCAGCCAAGATTCGGCGGTAGCGGGGGCCTACGAGCAGTACTTC.

The chain joins TRBV6-5 to TRBJ2-3, with TRBD2 identical over 10 bases. Looked up from germline, CDR1 is MNHEY and CDR2 is SVGAGI. Germline trimming cut 6 bases from V and 4 bases from J; bases unmatched to any gene: 7. The CDR3 extends over 15 amino acids. The CDR3, as DNA: TGTGCCAGCAGCTTTAGCGGGGGGCAGTCAGATACGCAGTATTTT. Encoded protein: CASSFSGGQSDTQYF.

This chain uses TRBV2 with TRBJ2-7, with 7 bases fitting TRBD1. The V gene's germline CDR1 is SNHLY and CDR2 FYNNEI. The CDR3 runs to 13 residues. V trimming: 10 bases; J trimming: 1 base; junction bases outside the gene matches: 7. DNA of the CDR3: TGTGCCACCCATAAGGGACAGTCCTACGAGCAGTACTTC. Translated, it gives CATHKGQSYEQYF.

This clone has just a few counts. The V and J genes are TRBV6-6 and TRBJ2-2; D call uncertain. The CDR3 has 14 amino acids. V was trimmed by 4 bases and J by 5 bases, leaving 11 bases between them. The germline gives CDR1 MNHNY, CDR2 SVGAGI (reference sequence). For the CDR3, the DNA is TGTGCCAGCAGTTCACCAGGAAAGACCGGGGAGCTGTTTTTT. Protein: CASSSPGKTGELFF.

The V and J genes are TRBV7-6 and TRBJ2-3, with D perhaps TRBD1 (6 bases). The ends were cut back, 3 bases at V and 2 bases at J, with 15 bases in the middle. This CDR3 has 16 residues. In germline, CDR1 is SGHVS, CDR2 FNYEAQ. The CDR3, as DNA: TGTGCCAGCAGCTTTTCCGGGACACCAAACACAGATACGCAGTATTTT. It is translated as CASSFSGTPNTDTQYF.

In its sample, this clone was seen a few times. This rearrangement joins TRBV21-1 to TRBJ2-7; the D call in the table, TRBD1, was not verified against the DNA. TRBV21-1 is a pseudogene locus. The CDR3 is 14 residues long. As DNA, the CDR3 is TGTGCCAGCAGCCTCCGGACAGGGACCTACGAGCAGTACTTC. Its translation is CASSLRTGTYEQYF.

V is TRBV4-1 and J is TRBJ1-1, with a tentative D call TRBD1 (5 bases). Germline V CDR1 and CDR2: MGHRA, YSYEKL. The CDR3 runs to 15 residues. Trimming cost V 3 bases and J 6 bases, with 17 bases left between them. CDR3 amino acids: CASSQVQGPSAEAFF. CDR3 DNA sequence: TGCGCCAGCAGCCAGGTCCAGGGTCCGAGCGCTGAAGCTTTCTTT.

The J gene is TRBJ2-1, the V gene TRBV4-1, with a possible D match to TRBD1 (5 bases). Germline lookup yields CDR1 MGHRA and CDR2 YSYEKL. The V gene lost 0 bases and the J gene lost 7 bases, with 7 bases spanning the gap. The CDR3 sequence is 13 residues long. This CDR3 is CASSQDTGNEQFF. DNA for the CDR3: TGCGCCAGCAGCCAAGATACAGGAAATGAGCAGTTCTTC.

This chain links TRBV6-1 with TRBJ2-3, with D maybe TRBD2 (6 bases). The germline V and J ends were trimmed by 8 bases and 1 base, with 13 bases remaining between them. The CDR3 is made up of 14 amino acids. Germline V lookup: CDR1 MNHNS, CDR2 SASEGT. CDR3 nucleotide sequence: TGTGCCAGCGGTCGAATAGCGGGCACAGATACGCAGTATTTT. Translating gives CASGRIAGTDTQYF.

This clone was found a few times. The sample carries other DNA sequences with the same CDR3. The V and J genes are TRBV27 and TRBJ2-1; 7 bases are shared with TRBD2. Germline V gene lookup returns CDR1 MNHEY and CDR2 SMNVEV (reference sequence). The CDR3 is 15 amino acids. V dropped 2 bases and J dropped 4; count of bases not matched to a gene: 5. The CDR3 loop reads CASSLSGGDYNEQFF. DNA of the CDR3: TGTGCCAGCAGTTTAAGTGGGGGGGATTACAATGAGCAGTTCTTC.

V usage is TRBV10-1 and J usage is TRBJ2-7, with 7 bases that match TRBD1. There are 12 residues in the CDR3. Germline V lookup: CDR1 WNHNN, CDR2 SYGVQD (reference sequence). Trimming removed 4 bases from V and 5 bases from J; junction bases left unmatched: 2. DNA for the CDR3: TGCGCCAGCAGTGGACAGGGCCACGAGCAGTACTTC. It encodes CASSGQGHEQYF.

The gene calls are TRBV6-5 and TRBJ1-5; no reliable D call. The germline V and J ends were trimmed by 2 bases and 0 bases, with 8 bases remaining between them. The CDR3 is 15 residues long. CDR1 and CDR2 from the germline V gene are MNHEY and SVGAGI. CDR3 DNA sequence: TGTGCCAGCAGTTACAAGAGATATAGCAATCAGCCCCAGCATTTT. This translates into CASSYKRYSNQPQHF.

The chain recombines TRBV27 with TRBJ2-2; 7 bases agree with TRBD2. V shed 3 bases and J 1 base; nucleotides not matched to a gene: 8. Germline-derived CDR1 and CDR2 are MNHEY and SMNVEV (reference sequence). This CDR3 contains 17 residues. The CDR3 DNA reads TGTGCCAGCAGTTTTTCGTGGGAGGGCCTGAACACCGGGGAGCTGTTTTTT. Translated: CASSFSWEGLNTGELFF.

The gene calls are TRBV11-2 and TRBJ2-7; 10 bases are shared with TRBD1. V gave up 4 bases and J gave up 2 bases; unmatched junction bases: 2. This CDR3 has 14 amino acids. In germline, CDR1 is SGHAT, CDR2 FQNNGV. The CDR3 reads CASSSGTGAYEQYF. In DNA form, the CDR3 reads TGTGCCAGCAGCTCCGGGACAGGGGCCTACGAGCAGTACTTC.